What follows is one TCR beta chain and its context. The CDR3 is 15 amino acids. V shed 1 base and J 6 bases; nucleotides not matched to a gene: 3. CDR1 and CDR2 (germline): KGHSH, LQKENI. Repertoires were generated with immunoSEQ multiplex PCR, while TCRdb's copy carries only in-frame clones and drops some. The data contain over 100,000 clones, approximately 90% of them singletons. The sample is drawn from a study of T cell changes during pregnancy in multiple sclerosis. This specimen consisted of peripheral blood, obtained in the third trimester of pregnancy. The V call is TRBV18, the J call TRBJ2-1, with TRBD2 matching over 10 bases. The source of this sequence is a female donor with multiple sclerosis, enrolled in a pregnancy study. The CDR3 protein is CASSPQLAGVNEQFF. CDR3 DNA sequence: TGTGCCAGCTCACCACAGCTAGCGGGAGTCAATGAGCAGTTCTTC.